The 16 T cell receptor beta chains below all came from one sample that was sequenced in a study of blood T cells in healthy people across ages. A second about 6 to 11 cycle PCR used barcoded and J-beta primers. In TCRdb, the 5' RACE reads were re-called with MiXCR into one record per CDR3 protein. The data show roughly 700,000 distinct CDR3 sequences, roughly 25% seen once. These same records also appear under a second study, on T cells of mothers and their children.

The sequencing input was blood. The receptors derive from a boy aged 5 to 17 in good health.

This chain links TRBV29-1 with TRBJ2-3; D uncertain. Per the germline V gene, CDR1 is SQVTM and CDR2 is ANQGSEA. Trimming removed 3 bases from V and 0 bases from J, with 7 bases in between. This CDR3 contains 13 residues. In DNA, the CDR3 is TGCAGCGTTGAGGTTACTAGCACAGATACGCAGTATTTT. Protein sequence: CSVEVTSTDTQYF.

The CDR3 DNA reads TGCAGCGTTCTATCAGGCCCTTATGGGGGCGGAGGGGAGACCCAGTACTTC. Protein: CSVLSGPYGGGGETQYF. This sequence joins TRBV29-1 and TRBJ2-5; tentatively, D is TRBD1 or TRBD2 (6 bases each). CDR3 length: 17 amino acids. The germline V and J ends were trimmed by 5 bases and 5 bases, with 27 bases remaining between them. Per germline, CDR1 SQVTM and CDR2 ANQGSEA.

The rearrangement links TRBV20-1 to TRBJ2-3; D possibly corresponds to TRBD2 (5 bases). The germline gives CDR1 DFQATT, CDR2 SNEGSKA (reference sequence). The CDR3 covers 14 residues. Between the trimmed V and J ends, which lost 3 bases and 6 bases, there was a span of 16 bases. As DNA, the CDR3 is TGCAGTGCTAGGTCTCTAGCCCTTCTGGATACGCAGTATTTT. Translating gives CSARSLALLDTQYF.

This clonotype was detected a few times. The V call is TRBV28, the J call TRBJ2-7; 11 bases line up with TRBD1. J lost 5 bases, V lost 4 bases, and 4 bases had no gene match. The CDR3 loop spans 14 amino acids. Germline CDR1 MDHEN, CDR2 SYDVKM. CDR3 nucleotide sequence: TGTGCCAGCAGTTCGGACAGGGGGCTCGACGAGCAGTACTTC. Protein product: CASSSDRGLDEQYF.

V gene TRBV29-1 combines with J gene TRBJ2-1; a weak D match, TRBD2 (6 bases). Germline V lookup: CDR1 SQVTM, CDR2 ANQGSEA. The CDR3 totals 14 residues. V was cut by 4 bases and J by 1 base, with 11 bases left in between. CDR3 DNA: TGCAGCGTTGGGGGACTTCTTTCCTACAATGAGCAGTTCTTC. It yields the protein CSVGGLLSYNEQFF.

The rearrangement links TRBV13 to TRBJ2-5, with 7 positions matching TRBD2. Germline values: CDR1 PRHDT, CDR2 FYEKMQ (reference sequence). The V gene end was trimmed by 4 bases and the J gene end by 13 bases; junction bases not matched to a gene: 15. The CDR3 loop spans 14 amino acids. The CDR3 loop is CASSSHSTSPPLYF. CDR3 DNA sequence: TGTGCCAGCAGCTCCCACTCGACTAGCCCACCTCTGTACTTC.

The chain employs TRBV2 and TRBJ2-4, with D unclear. Deletions cut 3 bases from V and 8 bases from J, with 5 bases between. The germline V gene encodes CDR1 SNHLY and CDR2 FYNNEI. The CDR3 sequence is 11 residues long. CDR3 nucleotides: TGTGCCAGCAGTGATGTGGACATTCAGTACTTC. Its protein is CASSDVDIQYF.

In nucleotides, the CDR3 is TGTGCCGCGGGGACTAGCGGGGGTGCCAAAAACATTCAGTACTTC. Translated, it gives CAAGTSGGAKNIQYF. The chain is built from TRBV10-3 and TRBJ2-4, with 14 bases lining up with TRBD2. Germline V CDR1 and CDR2: ENHRY, SYGVKD. V trimming: 11 bases; J trimming: 1 base; junction bases outside the gene matches: 4. The CDR3 is made up of 15 amino acids.

J is TRBJ2-3 and V is TRBV29-1, with 8 positions matching TRBD2. This CDR3 contains 14 residues. The germline CDR1 and CDR2 sequences are SQVTM and ANQGSEA. Germline trimming cut 4 bases from V and 1 base from J; bases unmatched to any gene: 4. The CDR3 sequence: CSVGGLDGTDTQYF. In nucleotides, the CDR3 is TGCAGCGTTGGGGGACTAGACGGCACAGATACGCAGTATTTT.

As for this clonotype: At one of its ends the junction is not consistent with the germline gene, which may arise from a read error. V and J are TRBV10-3 and TRBJ2-4, with D tentatively TRBD1 (5 bases). Germline V CDR1 and CDR2: ENHRY, SYGVKD. This CDR3 has 13 residues. CDR3 sequence: CAISESGLHIQYF. The DNA of the CDR3 is TGTGCCATCAGCGAGTCAGGGTTACACATTCAGTACTTC.

The genes are TRBV18 and TRBJ2-5; D remains ambiguous. The J call may not be correct, given that the DNA end is closer to TRBJ2-7. The CDR3 runs to 13 residues. From germline, CDR1 is KGHSH and CDR2 LQKENI. CDR3 coding DNA: TGTGCCAGCTCCGAGAGTACGACCTACGAGCAGTACTTC. It yields the protein CASSESTTYEQYF.

Only a few counts were recorded for this clonotype. The chain has TRBV12-3 or TRBV12-4 and TRBJ1-5; TRBD1 agrees at 7 bases. The CDR3 runs to 14 residues. The V gene end was trimmed by 2 bases and the J gene end by 7 bases; junction bases not matched to a gene: 5. The CDR3: CASSLRQGGQPQHF. CDR3 DNA: TGTGCCAGCAGTTTAAGACAGGGCGGGCAGCCCCAGCATTTT.

The chain couples TRBV18 to TRBJ2-5; 9 bases fit TRBD1. Germline V gives CDR1 KGHSH, CDR2 LQKENI. The trim removed 0 bases at V and 5 bases at J, leaving 4 bases unmatched. The CDR3 sequence is 15 residues long. Here the CDR3 reads CASSPPDRGMETQYF. The CDR3 bases are TGTGCCAGCTCACCACCGGACAGGGGTATGGAGACCCAGTACTTC.

This clonotype was observed many times. The chain couples TRBV29-1 to TRBJ2-2, with D possibly being TRBD1 (6 bases). Germline lookup yields CDR1 SQVTM and CDR2 ANQGSEA. This CDR3 is 13 amino acids long. V was shortened by 3 bases and J by 1 base, with 6 bases between the two germline ends. CDR3: CSVDRGNTGELFF. In nucleotides, the CDR3 is TGCAGCGTTGACAGGGGGAACACCGGGGAGCTGTTTTTT.

In its sample, this clonotype was seen a few times. V usage is TRBV2 and J usage is TRBJ2-3, with 9 bases that match TRBD1. Germline V CDR1 and CDR2: SNHLY, FYNNEI. J lost 4 bases, V lost 4 bases, and 9 bases had no gene match. The CDR3 is 16 residues long. The DNA for the CDR3 is TGTGCCAGCAGTGGGGGGACAGGGTGGAAGTCAGATACGCAGTATTTT. Amino acids: CASSGGTGWKSDTQYF.

This clonotype was observed a few times. The chain carries TRBV12-3 or TRBV12-4 and TRBJ2-7, with unresolved D. V was cut by 4 bases and J by 5 bases, with 12 bases left in between. This CDR3 is 13 amino acids long. The CDR3 loop is CASSYGSLNEQYF. CDR3 nucleotides: TGTGCCAGCAGTTACGGCAGTTTGAACGAGCAGTACTTC.